This TCR beta chain was recovered during a study of Ad26.COV2.S vaccination and SARS-CoV-2 variants. Study-wide background: Ad26.COV2.S, an intramuscular injection, was given once or twice 56 days apart. Study outcomes and limitations: Spike-specific responses of CD8+ and CD4+ T cells were reported to display substantial breadth after vaccination. Non-spike TCR breadth showed similarity between vaccine and placebo recipients.

A word on this clone: What it binds is unknown.

J was trimmed by 4 bases and V by 2 bases; bases with no gene match: 2. This CDR3 contains 13 residues. From germline, CDR1 is SGHTA and CDR2 FQGTGA. The protocol was immunoSEQ multiplex PCR, while the TCRdb copy is restricted to in-frame clones and leaves out a portion. The sample contains a few hundred thousand clones, about 90% of which appear only once. Specified treatment: roughly 18 received Ad26.COV2.S at low or high dose, single or two shots; five or six received placebo; per-sample allocation not given. Sampling was done on day 63 after the first vaccine or placebo injection. This adult donor, from Boston, was 18-55 years old.

The TCR originated in a person aged 18-65 years who received the Ad26.COV2.S COVID-19 vaccine or a placebo. The rearrangement links TRBV7-3 to TRBJ2-7; 7 positions agree with TRBD1. The sequenced sample was peripheral blood, obtained in a trial of Ad26.COV2.S vaccine versus placebo. In DNA, the CDR3 is TGTGCCAGCAGCTTAGAGGGGGCGTACGAGCAGTACTTC. Translating it yields CASSLEGAYEQYF.